The T cell receptor (beta chain) under discussion was sequenced for a study of PD-1 blockade in classical Hodgkin lymphoma. Study-wide results and caveats: In CD4+ cells, TCR diversity went up significantly by C4D1, but in CD8+ cells it did not. Whatever underlies the repertoire differences (possibly disease activity or prior therapy) remains undefined.

The CDR3 covers 14 residues. The germline V gene has CDR1 MNHNS and CDR2 SASEGT. Trimming removed 7 bases at V and 4 bases at J, with 16 bases between. Measured with immunoSEQ multiplex PCR; TCRdb has only the in-frame clones, and not every one. The data show some 93,000 clones, 75% to 85% seen once. Regarding this clone: What it recognizes is unknown.

Described time point: cycle 4 day 1 (C4D1), after five to seven weeks of nivolumab. The patients all showed relapse after autologous stem cell transplantation, while their brentuximab vedotin exposure varied. The source is a human donor with classical Hodgkin lymphoma. This chain links TRBV6-1 with TRBJ1-1, with a tentative D call TRBD1 (5 bases). This specimen consisted of peripheral blood mononuclear cells (PBMCs), obtained before the fourth cycle of nivolumab. CDR3 nucleotides: TGTGCCAGCACCCGGGACCCGAGGGGCACTGAAGCTTTCTTT. Its protein product is CASTRDPRGTEAFF.